The rows below give T cell receptor beta chains drawn from one sample of a study of regulatory T cells in long-lasting Graves disease. TCRdb itself ran the multiplex PCR reads through MiXCR, one entry per CDR3 protein. The sample lists roughly 610,000 distinct CDR3 sequences; roughly 15% were seen once. These same records also appear under a second study, on T cells in Graves' hyperthyroidism and ophthalmopathy.

The source was peripheral blood mononuclear cells (PBMCs), collected at new diagnosis, from a patient treated with antithyroid drugs. The receptors derive from a young woman with Graves disease. The conserved cysteine and the conserved F or W are not part of the CDR3 here.

j_gene | len | v_gene | CDR3aa
TRBJ1-3 | 9 | TRBV3-1 | ASSQWNTIY
TRBJ2-7 | 14 | TRBV20-1 | SARPRTSSGPYEQY
TRBJ2-3 | 16 | TRBV28 | ASSLPVGTDTSTDTQY
TRBJ1-2 | 12 | TRBV28 | ASRPSSSPYGYT
TRBJ2-7 | 12 | TRBV3-1 | ASNQGRQVYEQY
TRBJ1-4 | 12 | TRBV11-2 | ASSAWGKNEKLF
TRBJ2-7 | 11 | TRBV20-1 | SAPRDPGYEQY
TRBJ1-6 | 12 | TRBV27 | ASRSGGGNSPLH
TRBJ1-2 | 13 | TRBV20-1 | SARDSGSYRDGYT
TRBJ2-7 | 13 | TRBV5-5 | ASSLYGETLYEQY
TRBJ2-5 | 12 | TRBV27 | ASSLFGIQETQY
TRBJ1-1 | 11 | TRBV20-1 | SAPQGVGLEAF
TRBJ1-2 | 12 | TRBV2 | ASSRTGGTYGYT
TRBJ1-6 | 19 | TRBV7-9 | ASGPSEHGTGAALLPSPLH
TRBJ2-5 | 13 | TRBV11-2 | ASSLDSGSGGTQY
TRBJ1-1 | 14 | TRBV9 | ASSTPRGAGFAEAF
TRBJ2-7 | 14 | TRBV19 | ASSRITGTSFDEQY
TRBJ2-3 | 15 | TRBV6-1 | ASSRHTGTDDTDTQY
TRBJ2-3 | 18 | TRBV27 | ASRPLVGTQGAGSTDTQY